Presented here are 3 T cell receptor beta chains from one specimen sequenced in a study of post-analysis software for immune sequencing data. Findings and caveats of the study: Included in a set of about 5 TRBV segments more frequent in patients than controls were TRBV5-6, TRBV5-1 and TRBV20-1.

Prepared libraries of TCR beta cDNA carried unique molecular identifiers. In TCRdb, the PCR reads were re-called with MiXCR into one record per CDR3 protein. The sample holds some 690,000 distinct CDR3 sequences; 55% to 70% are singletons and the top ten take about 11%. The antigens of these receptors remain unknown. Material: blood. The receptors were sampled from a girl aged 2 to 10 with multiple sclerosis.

The CDR3 is CASSLRRGPQETQYF. The CDR3 DNA reads TGTGCCAGCAGCTTAAGGCGGGGGCCTCAAGAGACCCAGTACTTC. The V and J genes are TRBV7-2 and TRBJ2-5; maybe TRBD2 (7 bases). V was clipped by 2 bases and J by 2 bases, with 12 bases between them. The CDR3 has 15 amino acids. The germline gives CDR1 SGHTA, CDR2 FQGNSA.

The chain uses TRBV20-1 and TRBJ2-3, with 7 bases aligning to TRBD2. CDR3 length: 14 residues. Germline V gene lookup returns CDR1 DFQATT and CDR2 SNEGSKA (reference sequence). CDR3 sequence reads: CSNYNLRESDTQYF. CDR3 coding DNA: TGCAGCAACTATAATTTGCGGGAGTCTGATACGCAGTATTTT.

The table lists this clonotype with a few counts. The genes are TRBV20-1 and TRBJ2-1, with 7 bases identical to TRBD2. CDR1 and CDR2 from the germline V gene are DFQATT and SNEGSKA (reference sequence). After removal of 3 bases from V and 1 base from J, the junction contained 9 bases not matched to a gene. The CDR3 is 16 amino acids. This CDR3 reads CSASARASGSYNEQFF. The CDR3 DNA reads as TGCAGTGCTAGTGCCCGTGCTAGCGGTTCCTACAATGAGCAGTTCTTC.